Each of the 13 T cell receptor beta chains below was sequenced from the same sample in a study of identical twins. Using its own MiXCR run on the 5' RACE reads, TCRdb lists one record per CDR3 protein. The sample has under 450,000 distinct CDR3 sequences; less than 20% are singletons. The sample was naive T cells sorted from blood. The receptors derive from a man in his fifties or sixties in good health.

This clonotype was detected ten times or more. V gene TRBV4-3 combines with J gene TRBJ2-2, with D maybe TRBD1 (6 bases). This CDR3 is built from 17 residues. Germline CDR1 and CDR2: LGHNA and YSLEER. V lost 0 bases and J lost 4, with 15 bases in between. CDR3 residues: CASSQDWVQGFTGELFF. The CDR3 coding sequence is TGCGCCAGCAGCCAAGATTGGGTTCAGGGGTTCACCGGGGAGCTGTTTTTT.

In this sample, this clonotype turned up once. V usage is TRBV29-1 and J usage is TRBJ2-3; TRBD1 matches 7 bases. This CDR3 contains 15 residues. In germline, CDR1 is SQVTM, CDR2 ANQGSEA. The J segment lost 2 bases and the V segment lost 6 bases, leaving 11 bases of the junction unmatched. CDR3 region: CSVGRVQGFTDTQYF. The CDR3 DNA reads TGCAGCGTGGGGCGGGTACAGGGGTTCACAGATACGCAGTATTTT.

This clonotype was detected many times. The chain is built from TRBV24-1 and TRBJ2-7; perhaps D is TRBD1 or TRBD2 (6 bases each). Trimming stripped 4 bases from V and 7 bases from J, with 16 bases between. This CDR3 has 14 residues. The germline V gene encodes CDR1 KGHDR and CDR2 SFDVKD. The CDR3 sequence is CATSDPVGGLEQYF. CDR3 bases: TGTGCCACCAGTGACCCCGTGGGGGGCTTAGAGCAGTACTTC.

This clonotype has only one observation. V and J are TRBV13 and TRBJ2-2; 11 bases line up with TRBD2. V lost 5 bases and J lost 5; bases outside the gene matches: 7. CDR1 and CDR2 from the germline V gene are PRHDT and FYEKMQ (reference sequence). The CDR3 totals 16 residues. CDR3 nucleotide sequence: TGTGCCAGCAGCCAGACTAGCGGGATAGGAACCGGGGAGCTGTTTTTT. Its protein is CASSQTSGIGTGELFF.

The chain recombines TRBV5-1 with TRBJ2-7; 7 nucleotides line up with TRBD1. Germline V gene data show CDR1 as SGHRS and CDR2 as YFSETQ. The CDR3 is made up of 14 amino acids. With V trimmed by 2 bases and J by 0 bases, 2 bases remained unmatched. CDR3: CASSFGDSSYEQYF. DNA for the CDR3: TGCGCCAGCAGCTTCGGGGACAGCTCCTACGAGCAGTACTTC.

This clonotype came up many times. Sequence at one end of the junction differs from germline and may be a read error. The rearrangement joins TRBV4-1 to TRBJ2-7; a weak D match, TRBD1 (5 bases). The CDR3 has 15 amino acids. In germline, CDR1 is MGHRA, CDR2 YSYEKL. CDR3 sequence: CASSHPGQGTYEQYF. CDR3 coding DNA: TGTGCCAGCAGTCACCCAGGGCAGGGAACCTACGAGCAGTACTTC.

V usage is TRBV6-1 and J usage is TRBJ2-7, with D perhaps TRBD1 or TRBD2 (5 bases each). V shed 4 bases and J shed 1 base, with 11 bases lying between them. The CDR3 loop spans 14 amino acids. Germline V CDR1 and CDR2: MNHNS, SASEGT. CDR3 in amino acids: CASSGPGRSYEQYF. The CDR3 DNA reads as TGTGCCAGCAGTGGCCCGGGACGTTCCTACGAGCAGTACTTC.

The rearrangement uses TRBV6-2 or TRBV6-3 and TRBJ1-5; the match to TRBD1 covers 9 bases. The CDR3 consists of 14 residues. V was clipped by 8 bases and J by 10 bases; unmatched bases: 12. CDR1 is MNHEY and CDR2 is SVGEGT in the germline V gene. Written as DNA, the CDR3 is TGTGCCAGCCAAATCGGACAGGGGACGGGACCCCAGCATTTT. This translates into CASQIGQGTGPQHF.

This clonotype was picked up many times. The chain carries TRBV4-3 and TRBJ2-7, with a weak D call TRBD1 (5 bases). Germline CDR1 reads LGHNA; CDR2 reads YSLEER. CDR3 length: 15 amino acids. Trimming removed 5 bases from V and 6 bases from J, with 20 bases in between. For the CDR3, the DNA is TGCGCCAGCAGCAAAAGGGGAACAGCCGCTGGCGAGCAGTACTTC. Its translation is CASSKRGTAAGEQYF.

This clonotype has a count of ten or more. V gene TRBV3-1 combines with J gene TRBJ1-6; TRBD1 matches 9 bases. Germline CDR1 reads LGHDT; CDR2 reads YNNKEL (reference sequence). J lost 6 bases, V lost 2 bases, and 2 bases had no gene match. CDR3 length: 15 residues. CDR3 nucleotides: TGTGCCAGCAGCCAATCGGACAGGGGTAATTCACCCCTCCACTTT. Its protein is CASSQSDRGNSPLHF.

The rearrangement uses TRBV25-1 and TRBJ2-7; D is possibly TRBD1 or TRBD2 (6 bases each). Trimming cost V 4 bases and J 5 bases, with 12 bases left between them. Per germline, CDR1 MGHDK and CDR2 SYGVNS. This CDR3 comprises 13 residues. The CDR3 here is CASSVGGVNEQYF. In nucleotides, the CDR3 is TGTGCCAGCAGTGTGGGGGGCGTCAACGAGCAGTACTTC.

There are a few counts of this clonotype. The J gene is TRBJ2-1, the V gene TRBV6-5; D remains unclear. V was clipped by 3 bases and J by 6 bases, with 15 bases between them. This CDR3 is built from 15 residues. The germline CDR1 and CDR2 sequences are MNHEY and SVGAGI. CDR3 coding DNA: TGTGCCAGCAGTTATGATAAGGGTGTCGGCAATGAGCAGTTCTTC. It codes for CASSYDKGVGNEQFF.

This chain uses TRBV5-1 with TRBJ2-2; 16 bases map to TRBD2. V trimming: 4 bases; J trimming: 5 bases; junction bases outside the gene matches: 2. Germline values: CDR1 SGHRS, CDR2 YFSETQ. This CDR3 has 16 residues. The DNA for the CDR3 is TGCGCCAGCAGCGGGACTAGCGGGGGGGCAACCGGGGAGCTGTTTTTT. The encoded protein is CASSGTSGGATGELFF.